A single sample gave rise to the 10 T cell receptor beta chains below, sequenced in a study of shared clonotypes between healthy human individuals. Some clones are missing from TCRdb's copy, which holds only in-frame ones; the method was immunoSEQ multiplex PCR. The data contain some 1,100,000 clones, 78% of them singletons. Sequencing used memory CD4+ T cells from PBMCs. Documented subset: CD45RA-negative fraction. The receptors here all came from a man aged 18-30 years in good health. Some clones in this sample may be carry-over from other donors' samples.

The rearrangement joins TRBV27 to TRBJ2-2; D remains unclear. Trimming shortened V by 1 base and J by 6 bases, and 12 bases separated the two germline ends. Germline-derived CDR1 and CDR2 are MNHEY and SMNVEV (reference sequence). The CDR3 spans 15 residues. CDR3 sequence: CASSLYTGGAGELFF. The CDR3 nucleotides are TGTGCCAGCAGTTTATATACGGGTGGGGCCGGGGAGCTGTTTTTT.

V and J are TRBV5-8 and TRBJ1-5; 11 bases are a match to TRBD1. The CDR3 runs to 17 residues. Per the germline V gene, CDR1 is SGHTS and CDR2 is YDEGEE. Losses at the gene ends were 4 bases for V and 4 bases for J; bases not matched to a gene: 10. CDR3 sequence: CASSPGQGAIWNQPQHF. The CDR3 DNA reads TGTGCCAGCAGCCCAGGACAGGGGGCGATTTGGAATCAGCCCCAGCATTTT. Drawing the rest from reference TRBV5-8 and TRBJ1-5, the complete variable domain is EAGVTQSPTHLIKTRGQQATLRCSPISGHTSVYWYQQALGLGLQFLLWYDEGEERNRGNFPPRFSGRQFPNYSSELNVNALELEDSALYLCASSPGQGAIWNQPQHFGDGTRLSIL.

This clone was counted a few times. This chain links TRBV11-2 with TRBJ1-4, with 10 bases matching TRBD1. Germline V CDR1 and CDR2: SGHAT, FQNNGV. The CDR3 extends over 15 amino acids. V lost 1 base to trimming and J lost 7 bases; unmatched junction nucleotides: 3. The CDR3 loop reads CASSLVGQGGEKLFF. CDR3 nucleotides: TGTGCCAGCAGCTTAGTCGGACAGGGGGGTGAAAAACTGTTTTTT.

The CDR3 DNA sequence: TGCGCCAGCAGCTTGGTTCGGTACCAAGAGACCCAGTACTTC. Residues: CASSLVRYQETQYF. The chain carries TRBV5-1 and TRBJ2-5; D call uncertain. V lost 0 bases and J lost 0, with 6 bases in between. Looked up from germline, CDR1 is SGHRS and CDR2 is YFSETQ. The CDR3 is made up of 14 amino acids.

J is TRBJ2-7 and V is TRBV5-4, with 8 bases fitting TRBD2. The CDR3 consists of 15 residues. With 0 bases clipped from V and 5 bases from J, the junction kept 7 bases outside the gene matches. Germline V gives CDR1 SGHNT, CDR2 YYREEE (reference sequence). In DNA form, the CDR3 reads TGTGCCAGCAGCTTGGTGGCTAGCGGGTCCGACGAGCAGTACTTC. Translating it yields CASSLVASGSDEQYF.

The chain's CDR3 is CASRIAGGNTGELFF. Here the CDR3 DNA reads TGTGCCAGCAGGATAGCGGGAGGAAACACCGGGGAGCTGTTTTTT. The chain combines TRBV6-1 with TRBJ2-2; TRBD2 agrees at 10 bases. Trimming at V came to 6 bases and at J to 2 bases, leaving 3 bases not matched to a gene. The CDR3 loop spans 15 amino acids. Germline values: CDR1 MNHNS, CDR2 SASEGT.

Many counts were recorded for this clone. The chain links TRBV30 to TRBJ2-2, with TRBD2 matching 12 bases. The V gene's germline CDR1 is GTSNPN and CDR2 SVGIG (reference sequence). Trimming took 5 bases from V and 4 from J; bases not matched to a gene: 5. This CDR3 comprises 15 residues. The CDR3 loop reads CAWDWTSGTTGELFF. The CDR3 DNA is TGTGCCTGGGATTGGACTAGCGGGACCACCGGGGAGCTGTTTTTT.

This chain joins TRBV5-1 and TRBJ2-2, with D perhaps given as TRBD1 or TRBD2 (6 bases each). Trimming cost V 4 bases and J 7 bases, with 23 bases left between them. The CDR3 totals 17 residues. Germline loops: CDR1 SGHRS, CDR2 YFSETQ. The CDR3 DNA follows: TGCGCCAGCAGCCGGGGGCCCCGCAGGGTAGGAGGCGGGGAGCTGTTTTTT. Translating it yields CASSRGPRRVGGGELFF.

The chain employs TRBV9 and TRBJ2-1, with 10 nucleotides matching TRBD1. This CDR3 spans 15 amino acids. V trimming: 2 bases; J trimming: 4 bases; junction bases outside the gene matches: 3. The germline V gene has CDR1 SGDLS and CDR2 YYNGEE. The CDR3 bases are TGTGCCAGCAGCGTTTGGACAGGGGGATACAATGAGCAGTTCTTC. It translates to CASSVWTGGYNEQFF.

This CDR3 is CASSGEQSWNTEAFF. In DNA form, the CDR3 reads TGTGCCAGCAGTGGAGAACAGAGTTGGAACACTGAAGCTTTCTTT. The chain has TRBV6-1 and TRBJ1-1, with D unresolved. Deletions cut 4 bases from V and 1 base from J, with 13 bases between. Looked up from germline, CDR1 is MNHNS and CDR2 is SASEGT. This CDR3 spans 15 amino acids.